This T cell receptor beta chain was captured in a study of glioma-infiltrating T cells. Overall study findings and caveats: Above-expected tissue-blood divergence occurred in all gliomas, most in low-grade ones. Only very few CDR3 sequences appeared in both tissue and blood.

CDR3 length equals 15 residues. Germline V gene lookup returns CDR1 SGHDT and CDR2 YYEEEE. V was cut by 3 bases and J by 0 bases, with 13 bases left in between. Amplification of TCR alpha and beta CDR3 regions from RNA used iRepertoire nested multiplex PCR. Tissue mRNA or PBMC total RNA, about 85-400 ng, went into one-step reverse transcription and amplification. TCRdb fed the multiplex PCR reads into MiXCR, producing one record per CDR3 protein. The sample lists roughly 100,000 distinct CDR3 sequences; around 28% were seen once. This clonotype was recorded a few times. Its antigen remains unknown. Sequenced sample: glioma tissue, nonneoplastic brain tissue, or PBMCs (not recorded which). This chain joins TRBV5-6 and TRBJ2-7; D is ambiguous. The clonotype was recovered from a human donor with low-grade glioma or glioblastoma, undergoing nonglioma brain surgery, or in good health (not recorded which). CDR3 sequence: CASSSRRASSYEQYF. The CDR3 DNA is TGTGCCAGCAGCTCCCGACGGGCAAGCTCCTACGAGCAGTACTTC. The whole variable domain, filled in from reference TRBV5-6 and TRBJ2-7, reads DAGVTQSPTHLIKTRGQQVTLRCSPKSGHDTVSWYQQALGQGPQFIFQYYEEEERQRGNFPDRFSGHQFPNYSSELNVNALLLGDSALYLCASSSRRASSYEQYFGPGTRLTVT.